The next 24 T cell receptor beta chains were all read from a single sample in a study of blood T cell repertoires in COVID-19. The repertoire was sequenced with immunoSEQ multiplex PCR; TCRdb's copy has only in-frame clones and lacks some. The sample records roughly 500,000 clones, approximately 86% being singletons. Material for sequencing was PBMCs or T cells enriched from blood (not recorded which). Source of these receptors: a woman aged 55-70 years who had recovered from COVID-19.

The CDR3 nucleotides read TGTGCCAGCAGCCGGGACAAAGTTGCCGAGCAGTACGTC. Translating it yields CASSRDKVAEQYV. V is TRBV6-5 and J is TRBJ2-7; weak D call: TRBD1 (6 bases). V lost 6 bases and J lost 6, with 15 bases in between. The germline V gene encodes CDR1 MNHEY and CDR2 SVGAGI. This CDR3 spans 13 amino acids.

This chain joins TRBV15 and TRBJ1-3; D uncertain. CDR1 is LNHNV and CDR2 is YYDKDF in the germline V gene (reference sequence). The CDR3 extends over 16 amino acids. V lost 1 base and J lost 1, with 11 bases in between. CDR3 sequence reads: CATSRAEGISGNTIYF. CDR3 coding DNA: TGTGCCACCAGCAGAGCTGAGGGAATTTCTGGAAACACCATATATTTT.

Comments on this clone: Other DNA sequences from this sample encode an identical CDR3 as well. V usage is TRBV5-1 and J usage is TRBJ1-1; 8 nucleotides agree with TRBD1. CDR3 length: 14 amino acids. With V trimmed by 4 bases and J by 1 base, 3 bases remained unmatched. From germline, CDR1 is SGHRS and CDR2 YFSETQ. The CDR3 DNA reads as TGCGCCAGCAGCCCCGGGACAGGGAACACTGAAGCTTTCTTT. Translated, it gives CASSPGTGNTEAFF. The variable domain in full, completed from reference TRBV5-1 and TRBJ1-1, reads KAGVTQTPRYLIKTRGQQVTLSCSPISGHRSVSWYQQTPGQGLQFLFEYFSETQRNKGNFPGRFSGRQFSNSRSEMNVSTLELGDSALYLCASSPGTGNTEAFFGQGTRLTVV.

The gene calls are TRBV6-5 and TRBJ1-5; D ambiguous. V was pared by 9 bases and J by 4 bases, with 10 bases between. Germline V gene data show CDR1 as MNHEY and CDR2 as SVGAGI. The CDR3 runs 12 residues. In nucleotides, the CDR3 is TGTGCCAGTTGGAGGGATAATCAGCCCCAGCATTTT. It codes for CASWRDNQPQHF.

The CDR3 coding sequence is TGTGCCAGCAGCTGGGGGGGAACCTATAATTCACCCCTCCACTTT. Translating it yields CASSWGGTYNSPLHF. V usage is TRBV7-2 and J usage is TRBJ1-6; D perhaps matches TRBD1 (5 bases). Germline lookup yields CDR1 SGHTA and CDR2 FQGNSA. The CDR3 has 15 amino acids. V dropped 4 bases and J dropped 2 bases, with 9 bases sitting between them.

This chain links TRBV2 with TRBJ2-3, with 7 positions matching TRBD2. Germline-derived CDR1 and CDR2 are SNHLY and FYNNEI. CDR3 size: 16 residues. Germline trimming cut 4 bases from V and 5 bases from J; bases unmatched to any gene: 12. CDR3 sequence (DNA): TGTGCCAGCAGTGGAGGGTTGGGCGGGGGAGGAGATACGCAGTATTTT. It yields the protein CASSGGLGGGGDTQYF.

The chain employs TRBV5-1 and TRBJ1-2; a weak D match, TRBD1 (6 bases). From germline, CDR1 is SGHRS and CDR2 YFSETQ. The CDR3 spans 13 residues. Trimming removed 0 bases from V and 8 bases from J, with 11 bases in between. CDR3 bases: TGCGCCAGCAGCTTGGAGGGGGATTGGGGCTACACCTTC. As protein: CASSLEGDWGYTF.

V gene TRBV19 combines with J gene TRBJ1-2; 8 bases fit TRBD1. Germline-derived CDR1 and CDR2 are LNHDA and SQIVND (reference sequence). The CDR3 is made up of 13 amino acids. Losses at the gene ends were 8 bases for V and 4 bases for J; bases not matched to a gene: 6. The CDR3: CASWTGTTYGYTF. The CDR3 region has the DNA TGTGCCAGTTGGACAGGGACTACCTATGGCTACACCTTC.

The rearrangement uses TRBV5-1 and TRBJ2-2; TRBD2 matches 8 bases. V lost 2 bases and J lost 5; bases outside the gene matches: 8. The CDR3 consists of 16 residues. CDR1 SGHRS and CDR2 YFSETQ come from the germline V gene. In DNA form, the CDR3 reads TGCGCCAGCAGCTTTTACGGGGGGGCCTCGACCGGGGAGCTGTTTTTT. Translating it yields CASSFYGGASTGELFF.

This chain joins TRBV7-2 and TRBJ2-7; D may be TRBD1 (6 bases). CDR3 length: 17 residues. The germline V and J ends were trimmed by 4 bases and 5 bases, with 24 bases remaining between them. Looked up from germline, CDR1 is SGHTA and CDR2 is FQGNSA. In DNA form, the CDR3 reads TGTGCCAGCAGCTCAGGGGTCACGACTGCGCTTCTGCACGAGCAGTACGTC. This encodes CASSSGVTTALLHEQYV.

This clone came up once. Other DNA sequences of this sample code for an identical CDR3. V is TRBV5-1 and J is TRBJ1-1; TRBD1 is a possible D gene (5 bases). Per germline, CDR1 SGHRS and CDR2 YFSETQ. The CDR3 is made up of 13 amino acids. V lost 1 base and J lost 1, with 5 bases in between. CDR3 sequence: CASSLQGNTEAFF. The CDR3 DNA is TGCGCCAGCAGCTTGCAGGGGAACACTGAAGCTTTCTTT.

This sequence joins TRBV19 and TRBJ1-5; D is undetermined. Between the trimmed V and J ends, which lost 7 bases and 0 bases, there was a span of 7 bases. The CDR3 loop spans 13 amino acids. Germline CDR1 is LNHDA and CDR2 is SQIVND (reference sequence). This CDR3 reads CASTFGSNQPQHF. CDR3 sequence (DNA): TGTGCCAGTACCTTCGGTAGCAATCAGCCCCAGCATTTT.

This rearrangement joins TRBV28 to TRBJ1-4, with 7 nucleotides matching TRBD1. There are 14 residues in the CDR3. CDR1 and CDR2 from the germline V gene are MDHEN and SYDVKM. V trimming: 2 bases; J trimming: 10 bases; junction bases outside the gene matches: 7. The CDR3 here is CASSLRQGGAKLFF. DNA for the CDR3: TGTGCCAGCAGTTTACGGCAGGGGGGCGCAAAACTGTTTTTT.

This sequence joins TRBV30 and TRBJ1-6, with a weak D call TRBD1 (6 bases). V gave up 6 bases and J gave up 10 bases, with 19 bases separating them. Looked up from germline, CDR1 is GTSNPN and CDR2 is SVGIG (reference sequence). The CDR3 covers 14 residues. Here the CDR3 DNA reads TGTGCCTGCCCGGGACAATCTGCGGAATCACCCCTCCACTTT. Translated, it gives CACPGQSAESPLHF. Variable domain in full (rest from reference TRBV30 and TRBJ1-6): SQTIHQWPATLVQPVGSPLSLECTVEGTSNPNLYWYRQAAGRGLQLLFYSVGIGQISSEVPQNLSASRPQDRQFILSSKKLLLSDSGFYLCACPGQSAESPLHFGNGTRLTVT.

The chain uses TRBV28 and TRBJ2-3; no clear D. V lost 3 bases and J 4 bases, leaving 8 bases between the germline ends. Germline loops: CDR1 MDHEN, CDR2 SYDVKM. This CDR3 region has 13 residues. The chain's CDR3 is CASSLGPADTQYF. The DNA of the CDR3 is TGTGCCAGCAGTTTGGGCCCCGCAGATACGCAGTATTTT.

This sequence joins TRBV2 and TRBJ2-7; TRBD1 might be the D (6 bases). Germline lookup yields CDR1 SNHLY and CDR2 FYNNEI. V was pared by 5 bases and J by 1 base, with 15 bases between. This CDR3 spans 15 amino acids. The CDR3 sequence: CASSRYRDPSYEQYV. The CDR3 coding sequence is TGTGCCAGCAGTCGATACAGGGACCCTTCCTACGAGCAGTACGTC.

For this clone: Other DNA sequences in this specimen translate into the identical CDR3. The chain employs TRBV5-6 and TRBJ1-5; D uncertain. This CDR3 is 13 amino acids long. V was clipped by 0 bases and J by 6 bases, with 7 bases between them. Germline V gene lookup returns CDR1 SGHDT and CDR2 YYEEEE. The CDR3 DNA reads TGTGCCAGCAGCTTGGGTGGAGTTCAGCCCCAGCATTTT. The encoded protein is CASSLGGVQPQHF.

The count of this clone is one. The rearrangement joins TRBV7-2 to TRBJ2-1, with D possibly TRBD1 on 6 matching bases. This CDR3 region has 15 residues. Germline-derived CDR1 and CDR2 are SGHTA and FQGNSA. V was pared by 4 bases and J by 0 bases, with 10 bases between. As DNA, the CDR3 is TGTGCCAGCAGCTCAACAGGGAGCTCCTACAATGAGCAGTTCTTC. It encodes CASSSTGSSYNEQFF. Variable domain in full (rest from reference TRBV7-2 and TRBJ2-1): GAGVSQSPSNKVTEKGKDVELRCDPISGHTALYWYRQSLGQGLEFLIYFQGNSAPDKSGLPSDRFSAERTGGSVSTLTIQRTQQEDSAVYLCASSSTGSSYNEQFFGPGTRLTVL.

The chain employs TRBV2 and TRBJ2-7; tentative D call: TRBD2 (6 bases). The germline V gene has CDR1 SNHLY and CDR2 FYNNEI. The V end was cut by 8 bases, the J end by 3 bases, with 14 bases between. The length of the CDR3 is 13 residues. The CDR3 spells CASQGTSIYEQYV. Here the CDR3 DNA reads TGTGCCAGCCAAGGGACTTCTATCTACGAGCAGTACGTC.

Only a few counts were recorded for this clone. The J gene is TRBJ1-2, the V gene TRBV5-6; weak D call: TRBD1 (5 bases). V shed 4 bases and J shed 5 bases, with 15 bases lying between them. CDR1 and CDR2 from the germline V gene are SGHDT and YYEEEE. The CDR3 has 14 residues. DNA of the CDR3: TGTGCCAGCAGCCGTGCAGGGCCTGTTTATGGCTACACCTTC. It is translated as CASSRAGPVYGYTF.

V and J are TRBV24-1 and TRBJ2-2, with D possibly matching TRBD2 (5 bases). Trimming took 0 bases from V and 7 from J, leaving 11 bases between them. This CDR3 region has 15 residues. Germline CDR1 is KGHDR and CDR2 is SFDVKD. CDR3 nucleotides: TGTGCCACCAGTGATTTGAATCCGGGAAGCGGGGAGCTGTTTTTT. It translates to CATSDLNPGSGELFF.

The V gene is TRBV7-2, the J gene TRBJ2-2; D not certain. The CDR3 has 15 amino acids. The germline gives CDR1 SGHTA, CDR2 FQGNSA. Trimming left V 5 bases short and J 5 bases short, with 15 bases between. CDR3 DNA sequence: TGTGCCAGCAGCGCCCTCCCGGGTGGTACCGGGGAGCTGTTTTTT. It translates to CASSALPGGTGELFF.

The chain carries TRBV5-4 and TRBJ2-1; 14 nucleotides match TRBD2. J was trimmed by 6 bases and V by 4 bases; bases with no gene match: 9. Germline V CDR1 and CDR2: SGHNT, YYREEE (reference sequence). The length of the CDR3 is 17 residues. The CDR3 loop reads CASSRDGLAGGINEQFF. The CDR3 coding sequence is TGTGCCAGCAGCCGAGACGGACTAGCGGGGGGTATCAATGAGCAGTTCTTC.

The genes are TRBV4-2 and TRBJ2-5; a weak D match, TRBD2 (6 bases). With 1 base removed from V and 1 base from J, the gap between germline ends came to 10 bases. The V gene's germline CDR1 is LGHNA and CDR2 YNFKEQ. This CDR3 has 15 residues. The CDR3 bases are TGTGCCAGCAGCCAAGGGATCGGGGGCCAAGAGACCCAGTACTTC. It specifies CASSQGIGGQETQYF.